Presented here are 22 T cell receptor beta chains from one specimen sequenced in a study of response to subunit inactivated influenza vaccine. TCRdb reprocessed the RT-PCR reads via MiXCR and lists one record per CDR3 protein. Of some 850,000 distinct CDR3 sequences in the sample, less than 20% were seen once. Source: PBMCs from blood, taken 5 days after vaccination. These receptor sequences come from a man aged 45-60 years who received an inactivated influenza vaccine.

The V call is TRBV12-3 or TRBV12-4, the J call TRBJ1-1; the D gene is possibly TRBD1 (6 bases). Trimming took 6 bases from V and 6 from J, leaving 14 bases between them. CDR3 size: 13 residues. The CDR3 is CASRQGGFPEAFF. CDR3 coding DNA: TGTGCCAGCAGACAGGGAGGTTTCCCTGAAGCTTTCTTT.

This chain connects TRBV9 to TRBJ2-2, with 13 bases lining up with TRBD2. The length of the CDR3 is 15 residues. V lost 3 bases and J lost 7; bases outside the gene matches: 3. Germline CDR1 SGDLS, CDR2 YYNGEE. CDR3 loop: CASSGTSGRGGELFF. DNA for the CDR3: TGTGCCAGCAGCGGTACTAGCGGGAGGGGCGGGGAGCTGTTTTTT.

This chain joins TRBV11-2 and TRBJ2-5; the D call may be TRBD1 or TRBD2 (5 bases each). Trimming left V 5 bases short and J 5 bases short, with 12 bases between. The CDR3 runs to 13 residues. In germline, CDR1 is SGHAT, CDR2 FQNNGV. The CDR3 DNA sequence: TGTGCCAGCAGCATCGGGACCGCGGAGACCCAGTACTTC. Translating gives CASSIGTAETQYF. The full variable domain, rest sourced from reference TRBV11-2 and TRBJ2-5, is EAGVAQSPRYKIIEKRQSVAFWCNPISGHATLYWYQQILGQGPKLLIQFQNNGVVDDSQLPKDRFSAERLKGVDSTLKIQPAKLEDSAVYLCASSIGTAETQYFGPGTRLLVL.

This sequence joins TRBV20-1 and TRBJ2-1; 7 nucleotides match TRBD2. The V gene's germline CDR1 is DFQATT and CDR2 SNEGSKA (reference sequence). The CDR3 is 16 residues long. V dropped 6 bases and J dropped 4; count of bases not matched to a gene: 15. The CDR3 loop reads CSAQPLGEGLYNEQFF. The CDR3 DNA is TGCAGTGCCCAGCCCTTAGGGGAGGGCCTATACAATGAGCAGTTCTTC.

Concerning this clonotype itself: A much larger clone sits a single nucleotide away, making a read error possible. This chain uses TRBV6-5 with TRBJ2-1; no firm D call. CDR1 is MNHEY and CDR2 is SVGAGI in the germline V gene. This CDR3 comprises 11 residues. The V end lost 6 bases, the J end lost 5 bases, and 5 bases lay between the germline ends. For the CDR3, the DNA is TGTGCCAGCAGATCCAACAATGAGCAGTTCTTC. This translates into CASRSNNEQFF.

CDR3 sequence (DNA): TGTGCCAGCAGTTCCGGCTGGAGGGCCGGTGAGCAGTTCTTC. Amino acid sequence: CASSSGWRAGEQFF. The rearrangement links TRBV6-5 to TRBJ2-1; weak D call: TRBD2 (6 bases). The CDR3 covers 14 residues. Germline-derived CDR1 and CDR2 are MNHEY and SVGAGI. V was trimmed by 4 bases and J by 9 bases, leaving 16 bases between them.

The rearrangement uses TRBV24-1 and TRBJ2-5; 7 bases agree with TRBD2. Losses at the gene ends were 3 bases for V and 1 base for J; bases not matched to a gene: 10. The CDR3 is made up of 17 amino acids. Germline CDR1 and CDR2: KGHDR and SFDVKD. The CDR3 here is CATSDVLPGGSQETQYF. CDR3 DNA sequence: TGTGCCACCAGTGATGTCCTACCGGGGGGATCCCAAGAGACCCAGTACTTC.

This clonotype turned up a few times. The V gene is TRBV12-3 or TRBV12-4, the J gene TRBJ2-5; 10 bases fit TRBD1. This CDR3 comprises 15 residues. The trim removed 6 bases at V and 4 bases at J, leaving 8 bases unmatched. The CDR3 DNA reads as TGTGCCAGCAGACTAGGACAGGGGGACTTAGAGACCCAGTACTTC. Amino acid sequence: CASRLGQGDLETQYF.

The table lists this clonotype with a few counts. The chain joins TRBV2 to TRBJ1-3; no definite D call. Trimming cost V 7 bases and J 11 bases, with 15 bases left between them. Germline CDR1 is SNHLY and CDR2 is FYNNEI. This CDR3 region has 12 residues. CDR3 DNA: TGTGCCAGCAACCGTATCGGAACGGCCATATATTTT. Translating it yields CASNRIGTAIYF.

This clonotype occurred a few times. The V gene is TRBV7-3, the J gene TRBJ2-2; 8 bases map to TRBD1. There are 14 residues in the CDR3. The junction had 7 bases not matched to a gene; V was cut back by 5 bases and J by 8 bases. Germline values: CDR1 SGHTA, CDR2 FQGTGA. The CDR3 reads CASSLGQVGGELFF. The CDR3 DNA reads TGTGCCAGCAGCCTGGGACAGGTGGGAGGGGAGCTGTTTTTT.

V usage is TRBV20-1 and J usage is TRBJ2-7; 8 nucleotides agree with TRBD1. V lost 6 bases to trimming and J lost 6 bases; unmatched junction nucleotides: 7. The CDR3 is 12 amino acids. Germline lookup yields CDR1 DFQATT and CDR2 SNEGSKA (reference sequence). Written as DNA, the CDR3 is TGCAGTGCAAACGGACAGGGCCCCGAGCAGTACTTC. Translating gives CSANGQGPEQYF.

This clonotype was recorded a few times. Here the CDR3 reads CASSEQIAGVPDTQYF. Here the CDR3 DNA reads TGTGCCAGCAGTGAACAAATAGCGGGAGTGCCAGATACGCAGTATTTT. This sequence joins TRBV6-1 and TRBJ2-3; 9 bases line up with TRBD2. With V trimmed by 2 bases and J by 4 bases, 7 bases remained unmatched. Germline V CDR1 and CDR2: MNHNS, SASEGT. This CDR3 region has 16 residues.

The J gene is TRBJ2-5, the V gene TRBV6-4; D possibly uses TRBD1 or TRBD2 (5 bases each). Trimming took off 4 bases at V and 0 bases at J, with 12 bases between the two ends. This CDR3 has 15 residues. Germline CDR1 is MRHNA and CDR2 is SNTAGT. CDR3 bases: TGTGCCAGCAGTGGCCGGGTGGGGGACCAAGAGACCCAGTACTTC. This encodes CASSGRVGDQETQYF.

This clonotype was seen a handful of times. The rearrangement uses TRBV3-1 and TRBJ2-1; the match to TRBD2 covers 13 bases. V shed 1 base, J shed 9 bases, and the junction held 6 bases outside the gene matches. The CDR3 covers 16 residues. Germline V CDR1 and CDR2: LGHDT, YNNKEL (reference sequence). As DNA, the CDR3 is TGTGCCAGCAGCCAAGGACTAGCGGGAGGTCTAGGTGAGCAGTTCTTC. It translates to CASSQGLAGGLGEQFF.

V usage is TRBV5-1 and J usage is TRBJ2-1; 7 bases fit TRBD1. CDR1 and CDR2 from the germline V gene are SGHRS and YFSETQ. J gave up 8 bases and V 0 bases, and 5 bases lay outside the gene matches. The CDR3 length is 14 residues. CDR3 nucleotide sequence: TGCGCCAGCAGCTTGGGACAGGGATTCGATGAGCAGTTCTTC. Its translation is CASSLGQGFDEQFF.

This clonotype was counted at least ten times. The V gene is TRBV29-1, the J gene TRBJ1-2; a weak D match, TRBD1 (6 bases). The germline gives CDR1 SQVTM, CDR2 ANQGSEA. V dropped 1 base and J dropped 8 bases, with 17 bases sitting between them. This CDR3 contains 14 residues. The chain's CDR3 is CSVEGPGQQKGYTF. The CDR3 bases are TGCAGCGTTGAAGGACCGGGACAACAAAAGGGCTACACCTTC.

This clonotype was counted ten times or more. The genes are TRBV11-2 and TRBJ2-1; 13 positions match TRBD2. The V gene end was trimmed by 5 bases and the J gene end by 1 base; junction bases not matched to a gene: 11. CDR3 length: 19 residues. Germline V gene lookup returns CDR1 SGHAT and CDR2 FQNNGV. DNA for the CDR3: TGTGCCAGCAGCCGGACCGGGACTAGCGGGGTTTTGTCCTACAATGAGCAGTTCTTC. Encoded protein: CASSRTGTSGVLSYNEQFF. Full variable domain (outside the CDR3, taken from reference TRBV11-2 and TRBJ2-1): EAGVAQSPRYKIIEKRQSVAFWCNPISGHATLYWYQQILGQGPKLLIQFQNNGVVDDSQLPKDRFSAERLKGVDSTLKIQPAKLEDSAVYLCASSRTGTSGVLSYNEQFFGPGTRLTVL.

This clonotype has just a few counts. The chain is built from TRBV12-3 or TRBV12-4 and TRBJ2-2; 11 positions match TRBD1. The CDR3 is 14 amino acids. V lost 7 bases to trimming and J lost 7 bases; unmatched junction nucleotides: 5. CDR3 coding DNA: TGTGCCAGCACCTGGACAGGGGGCTTCGGGGAGCTGTTTTTT. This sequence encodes CASTWTGGFGELFF.

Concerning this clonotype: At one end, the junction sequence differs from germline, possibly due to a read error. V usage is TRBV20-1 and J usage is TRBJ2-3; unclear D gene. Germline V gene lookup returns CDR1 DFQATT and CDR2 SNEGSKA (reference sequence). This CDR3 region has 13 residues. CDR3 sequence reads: CGASLRITDTQYF. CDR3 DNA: TGCGGTGCTAGTCTCCGAATCACAGATACGCAGTATTTT.

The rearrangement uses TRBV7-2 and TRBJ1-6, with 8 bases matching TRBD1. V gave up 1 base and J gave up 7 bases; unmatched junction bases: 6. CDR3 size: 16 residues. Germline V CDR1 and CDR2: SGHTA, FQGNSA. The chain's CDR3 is CASSLVGRGQNSPLHF. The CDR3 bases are TGTGCCAGCAGCTTAGTTGGCAGGGGGCAAAATTCACCCCTCCACTTT.

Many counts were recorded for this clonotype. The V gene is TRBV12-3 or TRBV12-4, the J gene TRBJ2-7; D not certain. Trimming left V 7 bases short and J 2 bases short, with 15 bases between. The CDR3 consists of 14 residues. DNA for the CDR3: TGTGCCAGCATGATATCCGGAGCCGCCTACGAGCAGTACTTC. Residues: CASMISGAAYEQYF.

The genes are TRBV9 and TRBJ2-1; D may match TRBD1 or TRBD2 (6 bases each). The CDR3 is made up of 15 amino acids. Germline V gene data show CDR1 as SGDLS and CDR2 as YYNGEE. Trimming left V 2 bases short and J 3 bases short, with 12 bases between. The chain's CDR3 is CASSVEGGFYNEQFF. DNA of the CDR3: TGTGCCAGCAGCGTGGAGGGGGGTTTCTACAATGAGCAGTTCTTC.